These 15 T cell receptor beta chains came from one sample sequenced in a study of vaccination effects on CD4 cells after COVID-19. These receptors lack a known antigen. Using viral peptide pools, the ViraFEST assay grew out antigen-specific CD4+ T cells prior to sequencing. Culture lasted approximately 10 days before CD4+ T cell isolation. A positive SARS-CoV-2 PCR test fell between March and December 2020. This table comes from immunoSEQ multiplex PCR, and its TCRdb copy is limited to in-frame clones, with some not included. The sample has under 70,000 clones; more than 75% are singletons. The material was CD4+ T cells from PBMCs cultured with HIV peptides, obtained before COVID-19 vaccination. Subset of the sample: HIV-1 Nef peptide pool negative control/reference culture. The receptors originated from a human donor who had a prior SARS-CoV-2 infection.

The chain uses TRBV11-2 and TRBJ1-1; 7 bases map to TRBD1. The V gene end was trimmed by 1 base and the J gene end by 4 bases; junction bases not matched to a gene: 3. The CDR3 runs to 14 residues. CDR1 and CDR2 from the germline V gene are SGHAT and FQNNGV. The CDR3 is CASSLAGTVTEAFF. CDR3 DNA sequence: TGTGCCAGCAGCTTAGCCGGGACAGTCACTGAAGCTTTCTTT.

This chain links TRBV12-5 with TRBJ2-5; D may match TRBD1 or TRBD2 (5 bases each). Germline CDR1 reads LGHNT; CDR2 reads FRNRAP. V was cut by 1 base and J by 4 bases, with 7 bases left in between. The CDR3 has 13 residues. CDR3 DNA sequence: TGTGCTAGTGGTTTGGGAGGGGTAGAGACCCAGTACTTC. Residues: CASGLGGVETQYF.

CDR3 DNA: TGCAGTGCTAGTGAAGGGATCCCGGGTGCCCAGTACTTC. Protein: CSASEGIPGAQYF. This chain uses TRBV20-1 with TRBJ2-5; D call uncertain. CDR3 size: 13 residues. The V end was cut by 3 bases, the J end by 9 bases, with 17 bases between. Germline lookup yields CDR1 DFQATT and CDR2 SNEGSKA (reference sequence).

CDR3 loop: CASSLVQDPARTEAFF. The DNA for the CDR3 is TGTGCCAGCAGCTTAGTCCAGGATCCGGCGCGGACTGAAGCTTTCTTT. The chain employs TRBV11-2 and TRBJ1-1, with D unresolved. V was clipped by 1 base and J by 5 bases, with 17 bases between them. The CDR3 runs to 16 residues. Germline values: CDR1 SGHAT, CDR2 FQNNGV.

The chain has TRBV10-3 and TRBJ1-2; D uncertain. Between the trimmed V and J ends, which lost 0 bases and 4 bases, there was a span of 6 bases. Germline V lookup: CDR1 ENHRY, CDR2 SYGVKD. The CDR3 contains 13 residues. Written as DNA, the CDR3 is TGTGCCATCAGTGAGTCCAGGCGCTATGGCTACACCTTC. This encodes CAISESRRYGYTF.

This chain links TRBV6-2 or TRBV6-3 with TRBJ2-5, with 9 bases identical to TRBD1. From germline, CDR1 is MNHEY and CDR2 SVGEGT. V lost 6 bases to trimming and J lost 5 bases; unmatched junction nucleotides: 13. CDR3 length equals 16 residues. CDR3 sequence (DNA): TGTGCCAGCAGCAAAATACGGACAGGGGTGGGGGAGACCCAGTACTTC. Its protein product is CASSKIRTGVGETQYF.

This clone was picked up a small number of times. J is TRBJ1-1 and V is TRBV30; D gene uncertain. V lost 2 bases, J lost 1 base, and 8 bases lay in between. Germline loops: CDR1 GTSNPN, CDR2 SVGIG (reference sequence). The CDR3 sequence is 13 residues long. For the CDR3, the DNA is TGTGCCTGGAGTCTCGTAGGGAACACTGAAGCTTTCTTT. Amino acid sequence: CAWSLVGNTEAFF. The entire variable domain, with the rest obtained from reference TRBV30 and TRBJ1-1, is as follows: SQTIHQWPATLVQPVGSPLSLECTVEGTSNPNLYWYRQAAGRGLQLLFYSVGIGQISSEVPQNLSASRPQDRQFILSSKKLLLSDSGFYLCAWSLVGNTEAFFGQGTRLTVV.

The rearrangement joins TRBV7-3 to TRBJ2-5; TRBD2 might be the D (6 bases). V lost 2 bases to trimming and J lost 4 bases, with 14 bases between them. Germline assignment: CDR1 SGHTA and CDR2 FQGTGA. This CDR3 region has 15 residues. CDR3 loop: CASSLGYAGRETQYF. DNA for the CDR3: TGTGCCAGCAGCTTAGGTTACGCGGGGAGAGAGACCCAGTACTTC.

J is TRBJ2-1 and V is TRBV5-5, with D hard to call. This CDR3 spans 13 amino acids. Germline assignment: CDR1 SGHKS and CDR2 YYEKEE (reference sequence). Trimming cost V 0 bases and J 5 bases, with 6 bases left between them. The CDR3 here is CASSLVVNNEQFF. In DNA form, the CDR3 reads TGTGCCAGCAGCTTGGTAGTGAACAATGAGCAGTTCTTC.

The chain couples TRBV20-1 to TRBJ2-7; D may be TRBD1 or TRBD2 (6 bases each). V was shortened by 6 bases and J by 2 bases, with 8 bases between the two germline ends. The length of the CDR3 is 11 residues. Per germline, CDR1 DFQATT and CDR2 SNEGSKA (reference sequence). CDR3 DNA: TGCAGTGCAGGGGGGACCTACGAGCAGTACTTC. This encodes CSAGGTYEQYF.

This clone is medium-sized within its sample. The chain joins TRBV21-1 to TRBJ2-1; the table assigns TRBD1, which was not confirmed against the DNA. TRBV21-1 is shown as a pseudogene. The CDR3 spans 15 residues. CDR3 nucleotides: TGTGCCAGCAGCAATTTGAGACAGGGGTACAATGAGCAGTTCTTC. Translated: CASSNLRQGYNEQFF.

This chain uses TRBV21-1 with TRBJ2-7; TRBD2 is taken as the D call from the table, unchecked against the DNA. TRBV21-1 is a pseudogene locus. CDR3 size: 14 residues. Here the CDR3 reads CASSREGLIYEQYF. Here the CDR3 DNA reads TGTGCCAGCAGCAGGGAGGGGCTCATTTACGAGCAGTACTTC.

The chain has TRBV9 and TRBJ2-3; a weak D match, TRBD2 (5 bases). The germline gives CDR1 SGDLS, CDR2 YYNGEE. V was cut by 4 bases and J by 1 base, with 10 bases left in between. CDR3 size: 14 residues. The CDR3 DNA reads TGTGCCAGCAGCCGGCTAGCAGGCACAGATACGCAGTATTTT. Its translation is CASSRLAGTDTQYF.

This chain uses TRBV5-1 with TRBJ1-6; D possibly corresponds to TRBD1 (6 bases). The CDR3 loop spans 17 amino acids. Per the germline V gene, CDR1 is SGHRS and CDR2 is YFSETQ. V was pared by 4 bases and J by 5 bases, with 19 bases between. CDR3 in DNA: TGCGCCAGCAGCCGTGATGGGGGGGCGCTGGATAATTCACCCCTCCACTTT. Translation: CASSRDGGALDNSPLHF. Based on the CDR3 plus reference TRBV5-1 and TRBJ1-6, the full variable domain is KAGVTQTPRYLIKTRGQQVTLSCSPISGHRSVSWYQQTPGQGLQFLFEYFSETQRNKGNFPGRFSGRQFSNSRSEMNVSTLELGDSALYLCASSRDGGALDNSPLHFGNGTRLTVT.

The chain recombines TRBV5-1 with TRBJ2-5; 7 positions match TRBD1. Germline V gene data show CDR1 as SGHRS and CDR2 as YFSETQ. The CDR3 extends over 15 amino acids. V lost 0 bases, J lost 4 bases, and 6 bases stayed unmatched. This CDR3 is CASSLEGAKGETQYF. CDR3 bases: TGCGCCAGCAGCTTGGAGGGGGCGAAGGGAGAGACCCAGTACTTC.